This record concerns one T cell receptor (beta chain) sequence. This CDR3 is built from 14 residues. V lost 6 bases and J lost 2, with 10 bases in between. Germline loops: CDR1 SEHNR, CDR2 FQNEAQ (reference sequence). This entry comes from a study of blood T cell repertoires in COVID-19. At the level of the study: Sample material is recorded as cDNA or gDNA derived from T cells, B-cell-depleted T cells, or PBMCs.

The participants were between about 18 and 90 years old and came from 20 to 30 US areas. Either two negative PCRs, clearance, or symptom resolution qualified Cohort 3 donors as recovered. The method was immunoSEQ multiplex PCR; TCRdb's version includes in-frame clones alone and lacks a portion of them. The sample shows some 300,000 clones, about 89% of them seen only once. This chain links TRBV7-9 with TRBJ2-2; TRBD2 is a possible D gene (5 bases). Sample: PBMCs or T cells enriched from blood (not recorded which). This receptor was taken from a woman aged 40 to 50 who had recovered from COVID-19. The CDR3 loop reads CASSWTGNTGELFF. The CDR3 nucleotides read TGTGCCAGCAGTTGGACTGGCAACACCGGGGAGCTGTTTTTT.